This T cell receptor beta chain came from a study of control samples from healthy donors and cancer patients (dated by TCRdb to about 2020). Worth noting for this clone: Its antigen remains undetermined. Base-call qualities are not available, and no considerably larger clone is one nucleotide away.

Library generation was performed with the immunoSEQ multiplex PCR assay. The clones in this table, taken by TCRdb from immuneACCESS, are in-frame only. Not every clone is retained; where verified, under half of the shortfall comes from an unresolved V gene, and the cause of the rest is unknown. The sample table holds 150,000 to 200,000 clones, of which 91% were seen once. The ten largest clones add up to 2% to 2.5% of the sample. The junction shows trimming of 6 bases on V and 6 bases on J, plus 18 bases between the germline ends. Sequences SNHLY (CDR1) and FYNNEI (CDR2) are obtained from the germline V gene. Including the terminal cysteine and phenylalanine, the CDR3 comprises 14 residues. Only the CDR3 region is kept as DNA, spanning 42 bases read in frame from base 1.

The sequence came from a woman aged 35 to 49 in good health. The sequencing input was blood. The chain was built from TRBV2 and TRBJ2-7; TRBD2 might be the D gene, on 6 matching bases. The sequenced DNA: TGTGCCAGCAGAGTACTAGCCCCAGACGCCGAGCAGTACTTC. This yields the protein CASRVLAPDAEQYF.